Given below is one T cell receptor (beta chain) in context. Its specificity is unknown. There are 15 residues in the CDR3. V shed 4 bases and J shed 1 base, with 8 bases lying between them. Germline CDR1 SGHDN, CDR2 FVKESK. Sequencing was performed with immunoSEQ multiplex PCR; in TCRdb, only in-frame clones are kept and a portion is missing. The repertoire holds about 95,000 clones, with around four fifths as singletons. The data were taken from a study of radiotherapy plus CTLA-4 blockade in lung cancer. Across the whole study: An objective response was seen in 15% to 20% of patients, and disease control in more than 25%.

Those patients who had chemo-refractory metastatic non-small-cell lung cancer were given focal radiation along with CTLA-4 blockade through ipilimumab. Study results and limitations: Early blood T cell clone dynamics, with interferon-beta, were reported to best predict response.

The material sequenced was peripheral blood, taken from a patient treated with radiotherapy plus ipilimumab. This TCR came from a human donor with non-small cell lung cancer who had stable disease on radiotherapy plus ipilimumab. The V call is TRBV14, the J call TRBJ1-6; D unclear. The CDR3 region has the DNA TGTGCCAGCAGCCGACATATATCCTATAATTCACCCCTCCACTTT. Its translation is CASSRHISYNSPLHF.